This note documents a single T cell receptor beta chain sequence. The data were taken from a study of blood T cell repertoires in COVID-19. Study-wide background: Italy, Spain and the United States were the sources of the convalescent and acute COVID-19 samples. Nucleic acid was either cDNA or gDNA, and it came from T cells, B-cell-depleted T cells, or PBMCs.

Germline trimming cut 4 bases from V and 5 bases from J; bases unmatched to any gene: 5. In germline, CDR1 is PRHDT, CDR2 FYEKMQ (reference sequence). The CDR3 sequence is 14 residues long. Original analysis: Amplifying reference gene primers gave estimates of nucleated cell counts. Measured with immunoSEQ multiplex PCR; TCRdb has only the in-frame clones, and not every one. V and J calls and clone size follow that table, whereas D and trimming were derived from the DNA. The sample records 70,000 or so clones, about 81% being singletons. The V gene is TRBV13, the J gene TRBJ2-3, with TRBD2 matching over 8 bases. The sample was peripheral blood. The origin of this receptor is a human donor in a cohort sampled during active COVID-19. The CDR3 nucleotides are TGTGCCAGCAGCTCTGGGCTAGCGGGAGATACGCAGTATTTT. It encodes CASSSGLAGDTQYF.